Below, 30 T cell receptor beta chains from the same sample are listed, as sequenced in a study of T cells in Graves' hyperthyroidism and ophthalmopathy. Amplification of TCR beta CDR3 regions used RNA as the template. In the first-round RT-PCR of the TCR CDR3, the HTBI primer set was used. Each CDR3 protein gets one entry after TCRdb re-called the multiplex PCR reads with MiXCR. The data hold about 720,000 distinct CDR3 sequences, with about 19% observed a single time. Sequenced input: blood. The receptors come from a woman aged 50 to 65 with Graves' hyperthyroidism that later progressed to Graves' ophthalmopathy.

This clonotype turned up a few times. The chain recombines TRBV30 with TRBJ2-2; D is unclear. Trimming cost V 4 bases and J 2 bases, with 8 bases left between them. The CDR3 runs 13 residues. Germline V lookup: CDR1 GTSNPN, CDR2 SVGIG (reference sequence). CDR3 loop: CAWTELNTGELFF. In DNA, the CDR3 is TGTGCCTGGACAGAACTAAACACCGGGGAGCTGTTTTTT.

This clonotype occurred many times. The chain employs TRBV3-1 and TRBJ2-2; D is unresolved. Germline V gene lookup returns CDR1 LGHDT and CDR2 YNNKEL (reference sequence). V lost 2 bases and J lost 2, with 21 bases in between. This CDR3 has 19 residues. The CDR3 reads CASSQLLTPLTLNTGELFF. Here the CDR3 DNA reads TGTGCCAGCAGCCAACTATTGACTCCCCTAACCCTTAACACCGGGGAGCTGTTTTTT.

This clonotype has at least ten counts. The rearrangement joins TRBV12-3 or TRBV12-4 to TRBJ1-5; weak D call: TRBD1 (5 bases). The length of the CDR3 is 16 residues. Trimming took off 8 bases at V and 6 bases at J, with 23 bases between the two ends. CDR3 bases: TGTGCCAGCGGCCCAGGAATCCCATGGGGCGGTCAGCCCCAGCATTTT. Encoded protein: CASGPGIPWGGQPQHF.

This chain joins TRBV15 and TRBJ2-5; 10 positions agree with TRBD2. Unmatched junction bases numbered 6, after V lost 5 bases and J lost 3 bases. CDR1 is LNHNV, CDR2 YYDKDF, per germline (reference sequence). The CDR3 is made up of 15 amino acids. The CDR3 coding sequence is TGTGCCACCAGCGCACCGGGACTAGCGAAAGAGACCCAGTACTTC. Translation: CATSAPGLAKETQYF.

A word on this clonotype: It may be a read error: a sequence one base away is much more abundant. The chain combines TRBV12-3 or TRBV12-4 with TRBJ2-7, with 9 nucleotides matching TRBD2. V was pared by 7 bases and J by 2 bases, with 12 bases of the junction left unmatched. This CDR3 has 16 amino acids. CDR3 region: CASTQGGGDLPYEQYF. The CDR3 nucleotides read TGTGCCAGCACCCAAGGCGGGGGGGATCTACCCTACGAGCAGTACTTC.

The table lists this clonotype with a few counts. V is TRBV30 and J is TRBJ2-2, with TRBD1 identical over 7 bases. CDR1 is GTSNPN, CDR2 SVGIG, per germline (reference sequence). This CDR3 comprises 15 residues. V was clipped by 4 bases and J by 3 bases; unmatched bases: 8. The CDR3 nucleotides are TGTGCCTGGATAGGGGGCGCAACGGACACCGGGGAGCTGTTTTTT. Encoded protein: CAWIGGATDTGELFF.

This clonotype was observed many times. The chain uses TRBV11-2 and TRBJ1-2; no firm D call. Germline CDR1 is SGHAT and CDR2 is FQNNGV. Deletions cut 1 base from V and 8 bases from J, with 11 bases between. This CDR3 is 13 amino acids long. The CDR3 nucleotides are TGTGCCAGCAGCTTAGTGGCCAGAGGAGGCTACACCTTC. Translating it yields CASSLVARGGYTF.

This clonotype was counted a few times. The J gene is TRBJ1-3, the V gene TRBV29-1, with a possible D match to TRBD1 (6 bases). The CDR3 totals 12 residues. Trimming removed 7 bases from V and 4 bases from J, with 11 bases in between. CDR1 and CDR2 (germline): SQVTM, ANQGSEA. The CDR3 sequence: CSGWGTGNTIYF. CDR3 coding DNA: TGCAGCGGCTGGGGGACAGGAAACACCATATATTTT.

The chain recombines TRBV29-1 with TRBJ1-1; the D is unclear. Germline CDR1 is SQVTM and CDR2 is ANQGSEA. CDR3 size: 10 residues. Trimming pared 5 bases from V and 5 bases from J, leaving 6 bases between. CDR3 sequence (DNA): TGCAGCGTTAGGGTAACTGAAGCTTTCTTT. Translated, it gives CSVRVTEAFF.

This clonotype has ten or more counts. The rearrangement links TRBV20-1 to TRBJ2-7; D is unresolved. The germline gives CDR1 DFQATT, CDR2 SNEGSKA (reference sequence). V was shortened by 6 bases and J by 0 bases, with 9 bases between the two germline ends. The CDR3 is made up of 12 amino acids. The DNA for the CDR3 is TGCAGTGCCAGCCTCTCCTCCTACGAGCAGTACTTC. Translating it yields CSASLSSYEQYF.

This chain links TRBV29-1 with TRBJ2-1; TRBD2 matches 13 bases. Germline CDR1 is SQVTM and CDR2 is ANQGSEA. There are 14 residues in the CDR3. V was clipped by 4 bases and J by 7 bases; unmatched bases: 4. In DNA, the CDR3 is TGCAGCGTTGTTGGACTAGCGGGGGTTAATGAGCAGTTCTTC. Translation gives CSVVGLAGVNEQFF.

There are many counts of this clonotype. The rearrangement links TRBV11-1 to TRBJ2-1; D tentatively fits TRBD1 or TRBD2 (5 bases each). Germline CDR1 SGHAT, CDR2 FQDESV (reference sequence). The CDR3 has 14 residues. V lost 3 bases, J lost 10 bases, and 16 bases lay in between. The CDR3 bases are TGTGCCAGCAGCTTTGGGCAGGGACCTAGAGAGCAGTTCTTC. It is translated as CASSFGQGPREQFF.

V usage is TRBV6-1 and J usage is TRBJ1-3; the D is unclear. This CDR3 comprises 15 residues. Germline V gene data show CDR1 as MNHNS and CDR2 as SASEGT. Between the trimmed V and J ends, which lost 3 bases and 0 bases, there was a span of 9 bases. DNA for the CDR3: TGTGCCAGCAGTGAGGACGGAAGCTCTGGAAACACCATATATTTT. Protein: CASSEDGSSGNTIYF.

The CDR3 DNA reads as TGTGCCAGCAGTTACTCCCCCTCCGGGACAGGAGCCGAGGAGCTGTTTTTT. Amino acid sequence: CASSYSPSGTGAEELFF. This rearrangement joins TRBV6-6 to TRBJ2-2; 8 nucleotides match TRBD1. V was clipped by 0 bases and J by 10 bases; unmatched bases: 13. The CDR3 totals 17 residues. CDR1 and CDR2 (germline): MNHNY, SVGAGI (reference sequence).

This clonotype was recorded at least ten times. The chain recombines TRBV5-5 with TRBJ2-1; 7 nucleotides line up with TRBD1. V shed 4 bases, J shed 7 bases, and the junction held 11 bases outside the gene matches. Germline lookup yields CDR1 SGHKS and CDR2 YYEKEE (reference sequence). The CDR3 sequence is 15 residues long. The CDR3 here is CASSAGQDYGNEQFF. The CDR3 DNA follows: TGTGCCAGCAGCGCTGGACAGGATTATGGAAATGAGCAGTTCTTC.

This clonotype occurred a few times. The J gene is TRBJ1-5, the V gene TRBV5-6, with TRBD1 as a possible D gene (5 bases). The germline gives CDR1 SGHDT, CDR2 YYEEEE. The CDR3 contains 15 residues. V shed 0 bases and J shed 5 bases, with 12 bases lying between them. CDR3 nucleotides: TGTGCCAGCAGCTTGGGGCAGGGAAGGGATCAGCCCCAGCATTTT. It yields the protein CASSLGQGRDQPQHF.

This clonotype was picked up many times. At one end, the junction sequence differs from germline, possibly due to a read error. The rearrangement links TRBV12-3 or TRBV12-4 to TRBJ1-1; D is undetermined. CDR3 size: 11 residues. CDR3 sequence reads: CASSLGAEAFF. CDR3 coding DNA: TGTGCCAGCAGCTTAGGCGCTGAAGCTTTCTTT.

This clonotype was found a few times. The chain recombines TRBV5-8 with TRBJ1-3; TRBD1 aligns across 7 bases. Unmatched junction bases numbered 7, after V lost 6 bases and J lost 1 base. Per the germline V gene, CDR1 is SGHTS and CDR2 is YDEGEE. The CDR3 has 15 amino acids. The CDR3 nucleotides are TGTGCCAGCAAGGGACAGCCTGCATCTGGAAACACCATATATTTT. Residues: CASKGQPASGNTIYF.

This clonotype has a count of ten or more. The V gene is TRBV20-1, the J gene TRBJ1-5; a weak D match, TRBD1 (5 bases). Germline V lookup: CDR1 DFQATT, CDR2 SNEGSKA (reference sequence). The V end was cut by 5 bases, the J end by 1 base, with 9 bases between. The CDR3 totals 13 residues. The CDR3 sequence: CSAGGDSNQPQHF. The DNA for the CDR3 is TGCAGTGCTGGGGGGGACAGCAATCAGCCCCAGCATTTT.

At least ten counts were recorded for this clonotype. The chain employs TRBV5-1 and TRBJ2-7; 8 bases match TRBD1. Germline CDR1 reads SGHRS; CDR2 reads YFSETQ. The CDR3 is 15 residues long. Germline trimming cut 4 bases from V and 5 bases from J; bases unmatched to any gene: 11. CDR3 protein: CASSPDRVLVHEQYF. The CDR3 nucleotides are TGCGCCAGCAGCCCGGACAGGGTTTTGGTCCACGAGCAGTACTTC.

This clonotype was observed a handful of times. J is TRBJ2-7 and V is TRBV6-1, with D unresolved. The CDR3 runs 14 residues. V dropped 7 bases and J dropped 2 bases, with 15 bases sitting between them. The V gene's germline CDR1 is MNHNS and CDR2 SASEGT. The CDR3 reads CASTPPDRTYEQYF. DNA of the CDR3: TGTGCCAGCACCCCACCCGATAGGACCTACGAGCAGTACTTC.

This chain's CDR3 is CASSLDLGGLNTGELFF. Written as DNA, the CDR3 is TGTGCCAGCAGCTTAGATCTTGGGGGATTGAACACCGGGGAGCTGTTTTTT. The chain carries TRBV11-3 and TRBJ2-2; possibly TRBD1 or TRBD2 for D (5 bases each). The germline V gene encodes CDR1 SGHNT and CDR2 YENEEA. Trimming removed 0 bases at V and 1 base at J, with 12 bases between. The CDR3 consists of 17 residues. Full variable domain (outside the CDR3, taken from reference TRBV11-3 and TRBJ2-2): EAGVVQSPRYKIIEKKQPVAFWCNPISGHNTLYWYLQNLGQGPELLIRYENEEAVDDSQLPKDRFSAERLKGVDSTLKIQPAELGDSAVYLCASSLDLGGLNTGELFFGEGSRLTVL.

The chain carries TRBV7-8 and TRBJ1-1, with 7 nucleotides matching TRBD1. V trimming: 5 bases; J trimming: 7 bases; junction bases outside the gene matches: 4. The CDR3 totals 12 residues. Germline CDR1 is SGHVS and CDR2 is FQNEAQ. This chain's CDR3 is CASSAYRGEAFF. For the CDR3, the DNA is TGTGCCAGCAGCGCCTACAGGGGTGAAGCTTTCTTT.

The V call is TRBV11-2, the J call TRBJ1-4, with 7 bases that match TRBD1. The CDR3 consists of 15 residues. The V and J ends lost 5 bases and 7 bases, in that order; junction bases with no gene match: 10. Germline-derived CDR1 and CDR2 are SGHAT and FQNNGV. CDR3 residues: CASSRDRVRGEKLFF. CDR3 nucleotide sequence: TGTGCCAGCAGCCGGGACAGAGTTAGAGGTGAAAAACTGTTTTTT. The full variable domain, completed using reference TRBV11-2 and TRBJ1-4, is EAGVAQSPRYKIIEKRQSVAFWCNPISGHATLYWYQQILGQGPKLLIQFQNNGVVDDSQLPKDRFSAERLKGVDSTLKIQPAKLEDSAVYLCASSRDRVRGEKLFFGSGTQLSVL.

This clonotype showed up just a few times. This rearrangement joins TRBV4-1 to TRBJ1-2; no clear D gene. The CDR3 is 12 residues long. Trimming cost V 2 bases and J 7 bases, with 8 bases left between them. The V gene's germline CDR1 is MGHRA and CDR2 YSYEKL. The CDR3 loop is CASSQSEAGYTF. For the CDR3, the DNA is TGCGCCAGCAGCCAATCCGAAGCTGGCTACACCTTC.

In this sample, this clonotype turned up many times. The chain combines TRBV7-9 with TRBJ2-7; 11 bases map to TRBD1. CDR3 length equals 15 residues. CDR1 and CDR2 (germline): SEHNR, FQNEAQ (reference sequence). J lost 4 bases, V lost 3 bases, and 5 bases had no gene match. Written as DNA, the CDR3 is TGTGCCAGCAGCTTGGCCGGGGACAGGGGGTACGAGCAGTACTTC. Its protein product is CASSLAGDRGYEQYF.

This clonotype was found a few times. V and J are TRBV19 and TRBJ1-1; 9 nucleotides match TRBD1. The CDR3 loop spans 16 amino acids. CDR1 and CDR2 (germline): LNHDA, SQIVND (reference sequence). With V trimmed by 0 bases and J by 1 base, 3 bases remained unmatched. This CDR3 reads CASSIDPGQGNTEAFF. The CDR3 DNA is TGTGCCAGTAGTATAGATCCGGGACAGGGGAACACTGAAGCTTTCTTT.

This chain uses TRBV6-1 with TRBJ2-6; no clear D gene. Germline CDR1 and CDR2: MNHNS and SASEGT. This CDR3 spans 16 amino acids. V shed 10 bases and J shed 3 bases, with 19 bases lying between them. The DNA for the CDR3 is TGTGCCACAAACCCTCTTTCCCTTCTTGGGGCCAACGTCCTGACTTTC. Translated, it gives CATNPLSLLGANVLTF.

The chain is built from TRBV3-1 and TRBJ1-6; 9 positions agree with TRBD1. CDR1 LGHDT and CDR2 YNNKEL come from the germline V gene (reference sequence). Trimming removed 5 bases from V and 10 bases from J; junction bases left unmatched: 6. The CDR3 consists of 14 residues. The DNA of the CDR3 is TGTGCCAGCAGCGCGGGACAGGGACCGTCACCCCTCCACTTT. It translates to CASSAGQGPSPLHF.

In this sample, this clonotype turned up many times. V usage is TRBV12-3 or TRBV12-4 and J usage is TRBJ2-2; TRBD1 agrees at 9 bases. This CDR3 has 15 amino acids. J lost 2 bases, V lost 6 bases, and 4 bases had no gene match. CDR3 in DNA: TGTGCCAGCAGACGGACAGGGGAAAACACCGGGGAGCTGTTTTTT. Translating it yields CASRRTGENTGELFF.